This T cell receptor beta chain was observed in a study of control samples from healthy donors and cancer patients. V shed 0 bases, J shed 4 bases, and the junction held 5 bases outside the gene matches. Germline V gives CDR1 SGHRS, CDR2 YFSETQ. CDR3 length: 16 amino acids. Repertoires were generated with immunoSEQ multiplex PCR, while TCRdb's copy carries only in-frame clones and drops some. Here the sample spans 70,000 to 85,000 clones, roughly 84% being singletons. The sequence was obtained from a man in his 60s with head and neck cancer. The chain joins TRBV5-1 to TRBJ2-2; the match to TRBD1 covers 8 bases. Source material: PBMCs. DNA for the CDR3: TGCGCCAGCAGCTTGGGCGGACAGGGAGGCACCGGGGAGCTGTTTTTT. Protein product: CASSLGGQGGTGELFF.